This T cell receptor beta chain appears in the sequencing data of a study of shared clonotypes between healthy human individuals. Terminally differentiated effector memory CD45RA+ cells were excluded from the naive CD8 cells, which were CD45RO-negative and positively selected for CCR7. Trimming at V came to 0 bases and at J to 4 bases, leaving 3 bases not matched to a gene. The CDR3 totals 14 residues. CDR1 and CDR2 (germline): ENHRY, SYGVKD. Assay: immunoSEQ multiplex PCR; the TCRdb copy retains only in-frame clones and omits some. The sample holds about 2.1 million clones, around 93% seen once. V is TRBV10-3 and J is TRBJ2-7, with 7 bases identical to TRBD2. The clonotype was recovered from a man between 18 and 35 years old in good health. Some clones in this sample may be carry-over from other donors' samples. Sample: naive CD8+ T cells from PBMCs. In DNA, the CDR3 is TGTGCCATCAGTGAGTCCCTTAGCGGGTACGAGCAGTACTTC. Translating gives CAISESLSGYEQYF.